This TCR beta chain was recorded in a study of T cells after yellow fever vaccination. Whole-study findings and limits: Weaker, the secondary response peaked sooner, at day 5 versus 15. FACS-sorted repertoires might harbor abundant contaminating clonotypes from the bulk population. Most primary-vaccination clones recurred post-booster (around 95% CD4, over 70% CD8).

The TCR cDNA carried a universal primer site and UMIs from 5'RACE template switching. TCRdb independently ran MiXCR on the 5' RACE reads; one entry per CDR3 protein. The sample lists about 300,000 distinct CDR3 sequences, roughly 8.7% seen once, with approximately 3.5% in the top ten. This clonotype came up a few times. Its specificity is unknown. The receptor's source is a man aged 18 to 29 who received the YFV17D yellow fever vaccine. The sequencing used CD4+ T cells sorted from PBMCs, collected 5 days after the yellow fever booster vaccination.

Here the CDR3 reads CASGLVLRGSTDTQYF. CDR3 coding DNA: TGTGCTAGTGGTTTGGTTTTGCGGGGGAGCACAGATACGCAGTATTTT. The J gene is TRBJ2-3, the V gene TRBV12-5; 7 bases match TRBD2. The length of the CDR3 is 16 residues. Trimming took 0 bases from V and 0 from J; bases not matched to a gene: 3. Germline V gene sequence: CDR1 LGHNT, CDR2 FRNRAP.